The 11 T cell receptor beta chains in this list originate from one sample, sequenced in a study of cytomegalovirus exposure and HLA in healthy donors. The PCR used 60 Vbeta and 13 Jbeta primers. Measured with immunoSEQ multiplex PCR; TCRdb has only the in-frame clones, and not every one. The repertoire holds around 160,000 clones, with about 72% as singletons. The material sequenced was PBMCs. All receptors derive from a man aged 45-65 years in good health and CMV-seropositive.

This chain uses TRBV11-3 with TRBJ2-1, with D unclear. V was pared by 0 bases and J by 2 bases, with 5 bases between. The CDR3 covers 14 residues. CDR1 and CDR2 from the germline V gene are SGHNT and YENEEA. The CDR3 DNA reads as TGTGCCAGCAGCTTAGAGGCGGCCTACAATGAGCAGTTCTTC. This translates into CASSLEAAYNEQFF.

CDR3 in amino acids: CASSSGTPLNSPLHF. The CDR3 DNA reads TGTGCCAGCAGCTCCGGGACACCGCTTAATTCACCCCTCCACTTT. The chain combines TRBV5-4 with TRBJ1-6, with D possibly being TRBD1 (6 bases). Trimming took 3 bases from V and 6 from J, leaving 13 bases between them. The CDR3 length is 15 residues. Germline V CDR1 and CDR2: SGHNT, YYREEE (reference sequence). Drawing the rest from reference TRBV5-4 and TRBJ1-6, the complete variable domain is ETGVTQSPTHLIKTRGQQVTLRCSSQSGHNTVSWYQQALGQGPQFIFQYYREEENGRGNFPPRFSGLQFPNYSSELNVNALELDDSALYLCASSSGTPLNSPLHFGNGTRLTVT.

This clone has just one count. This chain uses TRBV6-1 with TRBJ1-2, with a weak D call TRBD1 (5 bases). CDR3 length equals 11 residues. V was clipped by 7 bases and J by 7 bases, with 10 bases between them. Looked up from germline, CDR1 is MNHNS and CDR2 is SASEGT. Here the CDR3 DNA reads TGTGCCAGCAAAGACAGTTCTGGCTACACCTTC. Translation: CASKDSSGYTF.

The DNA of the CDR3 is TGTGCCAGCACCTGGGGCCATGATCAGCCCCAGCATTTT. It yields the protein CASTWGHDQPQHF. The V call is TRBV6-5, the J call TRBJ1-5; possibly TRBD1 for D (5 bases). Between the trimmed V and J ends, which lost 7 bases and 5 bases, there was a span of 12 bases. In germline, CDR1 is MNHEY, CDR2 SVGAGI. The CDR3 is made up of 13 amino acids.

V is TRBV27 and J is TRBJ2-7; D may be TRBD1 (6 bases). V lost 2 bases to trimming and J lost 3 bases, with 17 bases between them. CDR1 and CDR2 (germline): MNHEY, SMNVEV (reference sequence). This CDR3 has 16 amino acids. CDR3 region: CASSLKPPVGGYEQYF. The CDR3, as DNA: TGTGCCAGCAGTTTAAAACCACCGGTAGGGGGCTACGAGCAGTACTTC.

CDR3 sequence (DNA): TGTGCCAGTAGCATACAGGGGTCTTCCTCTTACGAGCAGTACTTC. Protein product: CASSIQGSSSYEQYF. The rearrangement uses TRBV19 and TRBJ2-7, with 7 bases fitting TRBD1. Germline-derived CDR1 and CDR2 are LNHDA and SQIVND (reference sequence). J gave up 4 bases and V 6 bases, and 12 bases lay outside the gene matches. The CDR3 consists of 15 residues.

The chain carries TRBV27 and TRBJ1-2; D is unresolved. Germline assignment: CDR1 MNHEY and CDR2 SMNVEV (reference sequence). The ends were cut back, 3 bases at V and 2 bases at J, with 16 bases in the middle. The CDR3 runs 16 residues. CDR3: CASSFRLVEGNYGYTF. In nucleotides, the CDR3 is TGTGCCAGCAGTTTCCGCTTGGTCGAGGGAAACTATGGCTACACCTTC.

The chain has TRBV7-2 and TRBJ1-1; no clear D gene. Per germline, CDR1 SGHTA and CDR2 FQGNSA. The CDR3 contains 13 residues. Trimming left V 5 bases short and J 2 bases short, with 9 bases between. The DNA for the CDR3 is TGTGCCAGCAGCACGGGAACCAACACTGAAGCTTTCTTT. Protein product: CASSTGTNTEAFF.

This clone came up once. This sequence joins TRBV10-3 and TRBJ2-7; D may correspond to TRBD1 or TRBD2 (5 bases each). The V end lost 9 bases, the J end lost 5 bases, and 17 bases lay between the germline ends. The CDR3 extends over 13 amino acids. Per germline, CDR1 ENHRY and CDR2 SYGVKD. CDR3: CAMNEGRVNEQYF. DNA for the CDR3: TGTGCCATGAATGAGGGCAGGGTCAACGAGCAGTACTTC.

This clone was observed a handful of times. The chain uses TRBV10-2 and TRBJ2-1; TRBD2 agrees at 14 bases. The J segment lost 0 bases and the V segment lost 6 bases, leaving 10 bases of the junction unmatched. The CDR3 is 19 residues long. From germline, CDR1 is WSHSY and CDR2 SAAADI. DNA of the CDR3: TGCGCCAGCAGACTCGGACTAGCGGGGGGCCCAAGCTCCTACAATGAGCAGTTCTTC. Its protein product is CASRLGLAGGPSSYNEQFF.

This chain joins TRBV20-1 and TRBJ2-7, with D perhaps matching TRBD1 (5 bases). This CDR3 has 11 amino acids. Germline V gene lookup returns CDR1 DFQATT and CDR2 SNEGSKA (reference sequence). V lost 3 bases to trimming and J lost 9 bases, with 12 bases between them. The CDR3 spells CSARENRRQYF. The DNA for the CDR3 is TGCAGTGCTAGGGAGAACAGGAGGCAGTACTTC.